The clone carrying this TCR beta chain was recorded many times. The CDR3 consists of 13 residues. The germline V and J ends were trimmed by 1 base and 6 bases, with 8 bases remaining between them. CDR1 and CDR2 from the germline V gene are MNHEY and SVGAGI. This sample stems from a study of CD4 and CD8 cells across lung adenocarcinoma regions. Via MiXCR, TCRdb re-called the PCR reads, giving one row per CDR3 protein. The profile shows around 27,000 distinct CDR3 sequences, 45% to 50% of them singletons. The patients had localized lung adenocarcinoma, a non-small cell subtype. The chain joins TRBV6-5 to TRBJ2-3; D is uncertain. Sequences were obtained from CD8+ T cells from the center of a lung tumor. This receptor was obtained from a male donor with lung adenocarcinoma. The CD4 and CD8 labels of this study may be unreliable. The CDR3 here is CASSYFARDTQYF. The CDR3 DNA reads as TGTGCCAGCAGTTACTTCGCCAGGGATACGCAGTATTTT.